This T cell receptor beta chain was captured in a study of shared clonotypes between healthy human individuals. With 2 bases removed from V and 1 base from J, the gap between germline ends came to 15 bases. This CDR3 is built from 16 residues. Germline CDR1 is SGHRS and CDR2 is YFSETQ. Repertoires were generated with immunoSEQ multiplex PCR, while TCRdb's copy carries only in-frame clones and drops some. The data show roughly 410,000 clones, about 96% seen once. The clonotype was recovered from a man between 25 and 39 years old in good health. This sequence joins TRBV5-1 and TRBJ1-2; TRBD1 might be the D (6 bases). Sequencing input: memory CD8+ T cells sorted from blood. Subset defined: CD45RO+ cells pooled with CCR7-negative TemRA cells. CDR3 DNA sequence: TGCGCCAGCAGCTTACGGTCGGGGGGGCGTAACTATGGCTACACCTTC. This encodes CASSLRSGGRNYGYTF.